The 30 T cell receptor beta chains given below trace back to one sample, sequenced in a study of blood T cell repertoires in COVID-19. TCRdb's table, derived via immunoSEQ multiplex PCR, lists solely in-frame clones and lacks some. This table has 95,000 to 150,000 clones, 85% to 90% appearing once. Sequenced sample: peripheral blood. All receptors derive from a man between 65 and 85 years old with active or convalescent COVID-19.

This chain joins TRBV27 and TRBJ2-7; 7 bases are shared with TRBD2. Germline V gene sequence: CDR1 MNHEY, CDR2 SMNVEV (reference sequence). V shed 3 bases and J 7 bases; nucleotides not matched to a gene: 9. The CDR3 spans 14 residues. CDR3 sequence: CASSFGTTTEEQYF. CDR3 nucleotide sequence: TGTGCCAGCAGTTTCGGGACTACAACGGAAGAGCAGTACTTC.

The chain links TRBV7-2 to TRBJ2-5, with D tentatively TRBD1 (5 bases). CDR1 and CDR2 from the germline V gene are SGHTA and FQGNSA. Trimming removed 2 bases at V and 1 base at J, with 8 bases between. The CDR3 has 14 amino acids. Written as DNA, the CDR3 is TGTGCCAGCAGCTTATCCAGGGCCCAAGAGACCCAGTACTTC. Translation gives CASSLSRAQETQYF.

The J gene is TRBJ1-1, the V gene TRBV28; 10 nucleotides agree with TRBD1. V lost 7 bases to trimming and J lost 4 bases; unmatched junction nucleotides: 12. Germline CDR1 is MDHEN and CDR2 is SYDVKM. This CDR3 comprises 16 residues. The CDR3 here is CASNPFPGQGSTEAFF. The CDR3 DNA reads TGTGCCAGCAATCCCTTTCCGGGACAGGGGAGCACTGAAGCTTTCTTT.

This chain links TRBV28 with TRBJ1-2; TRBD1 matches 7 bases. V dropped 8 bases and J dropped 7; count of bases not matched to a gene: 7. CDR3 size: 12 residues. CDR1 and CDR2 (germline): MDHEN, SYDVKM. The CDR3 region is CASYWDSIGYTF. The CDR3 DNA follows: TGTGCCAGCTATTGGGACAGCATTGGCTACACCTTC.

This clone appeared a few times. CDR3 in DNA: TGTGCCAGCAGCCATGGCGGGACAGTTTATAATTCACCCCTCCACTTT. Translation gives CASSHGGTVYNSPLHF. The chain employs TRBV14 and TRBJ1-6, with 7 bases lining up with TRBD1. From germline, CDR1 is SGHDN and CDR2 FVKESK. The CDR3 extends over 16 amino acids. The V segment lost 3 bases and the J segment 4 bases; nucleotides outside the gene matches: 6.

This clone was seen just once. V usage is TRBV4-2 and J usage is TRBJ2-7; D may be TRBD2 (5 bases). Germline assignment: CDR1 LGHNA and CDR2 YNFKEQ. V was cut by 1 base and J by 1 base, with 14 bases left in between. This CDR3 has 16 residues. Here the CDR3 reads CASSQVAQQLSYEQYF. CDR3 sequence (DNA): TGTGCCAGCAGCCAAGTAGCGCAACAGCTATCCTACGAGCAGTACTTC.

The chain carries TRBV7-9 and TRBJ1-5, with no clear D. The CDR3 totals 14 residues. V dropped 8 bases and J dropped 2 bases, with 13 bases sitting between them. Looked up from germline, CDR1 is SEHNR and CDR2 is FQNEAQ (reference sequence). DNA for the CDR3: TGTGCCAGCGGCGCTAGTCTGGGCAATCAGCCCCAGCATTTT. Translating it yields CASGASLGNQPQHF.

The gene calls are TRBV28 and TRBJ2-7; 9 positions agree with TRBD1. This CDR3 is 13 amino acids long. V lost 5 bases to trimming and J lost 5 bases; unmatched junction nucleotides: 4. Germline CDR1 reads MDHEN; CDR2 reads SYDVKM. The chain's CDR3 is CASSVDRGNEQYF. The CDR3 coding sequence is TGTGCCAGCAGTGTTGACAGGGGGAACGAGCAGTACTTC.

The CDR3 DNA follows: TGCAGCGTTGAAGGACTACAGGGGGTGGCATATGGCTACACCTTC. Translating it yields CSVEGLQGVAYGYTF. This rearrangement joins TRBV29-1 to TRBJ1-2; 8 bases match TRBD1. The CDR3 is 15 residues long. Germline assignment: CDR1 SQVTM and CDR2 ANQGSEA. With V trimmed by 1 base and J by 5 bases, 9 bases remained unmatched.

This clone occurred a few times. The chain links TRBV18 to TRBJ2-4; D perhaps matches TRBD2 (6 bases). The length of the CDR3 is 20 residues. V was shortened by 3 bases and J by 3 bases, with 27 bases between the two germline ends. Germline V gene lookup returns CDR1 KGHSH and CDR2 LQKENI. CDR3 DNA sequence: TGTGCCAGCTCACCTCCCGGACACTCCGGGACTCCCGCGGGCAAAAACATTCAGTACTTC. Its protein product is CASSPPGHSGTPAGKNIQYF.

The V and J genes are TRBV6-5 and TRBJ1-1; TRBD1 might be the D (5 bases). Germline V lookup: CDR1 MNHEY, CDR2 SVGAGI. V lost 8 bases to trimming and J lost 5 bases, with 9 bases between them. The CDR3 spans 11 residues. DNA for the CDR3: TGTGCCAGCTCCAGGGTTACTGAAGCTTTCTTT. Amino acid sequence: CASSRVTEAFF.

V gene TRBV6-5 combines with J gene TRBJ2-7; D gene ambiguous. The CDR3 is made up of 14 amino acids. Per the germline V gene, CDR1 is MNHEY and CDR2 is SVGAGI. V was pared by 6 bases and J by 0 bases, with 12 bases between. DNA of the CDR3: TGTGCCAGCAGAGGAGCACTTAGCTCCTACGAGCAGTACTTC. It encodes CASRGALSSYEQYF.

This chain links TRBV19 with TRBJ1-5, with 7 bases matching TRBD1. In germline, CDR1 is LNHDA, CDR2 SQIVND (reference sequence). This CDR3 has 15 amino acids. Trimming took 5 bases from V and 0 from J; bases not matched to a gene: 4. CDR3 protein: CASSVKGASNQPQHF. The DNA for the CDR3 is TGTGCCAGTAGTGTAAAGGGGGCTAGCAATCAGCCCCAGCATTTT.

This chain uses TRBV3-1 (or the pseudogene TRBV3-2) with TRBJ2-2; no reliable D call. The CDR3 is 13 residues long. V shed 1 base and J shed 4 bases, with 4 bases lying between them. Germline assignment: CDR1 LGHDT and CDR2 YNNKEL (reference sequence). CDR3 loop: CASSQAVTGELFF. In DNA form, the CDR3 reads TGTGCCAGCAGCCAAGCGGTCACCGGGGAGCTGTTTTTT.

The chain carries TRBV5-1 and TRBJ2-7; 9 bases are a match to TRBD1. V dropped 0 bases and J dropped 5; count of bases not matched to a gene: 6. The germline V gene has CDR1 SGHRS and CDR2 YFSETQ. The CDR3 has 15 residues. The CDR3 loop is CASSLGDRVPHEQYF. Written as DNA, the CDR3 is TGCGCCAGCAGCTTGGGGGACAGGGTCCCGCACGAGCAGTACTTC. The entire variable domain, with the rest obtained from reference TRBV5-1 and TRBJ2-7, is as follows: KAGVTQTPRYLIKTRGQQVTLSCSPISGHRSVSWYQQTPGQGLQFLFEYFSETQRNKGNFPGRFSGRQFSNSRSEMNVSTLELGDSALYLCASSLGDRVPHEQYFGPGTRLTVT.

V usage is TRBV6-5 and J usage is TRBJ1-5; 10 nucleotides agree with TRBD1. Germline CDR1 and CDR2: MNHEY and SVGAGI. This CDR3 has 13 amino acids. Trimming at V came to 8 bases and at J to 6 bases, leaving 4 bases not matched to a gene. DNA of the CDR3: TGTGCCAGCGGGGACAGGGGTCTTCAGCCCCAGCATTTT. Protein: CASGDRGLQPQHF.

This clone was observed a handful of times. V and J are TRBV21-1 and TRBJ1-5. TRBV21-1 is tagged as a pseudogene. This CDR3 is 18 amino acids long. The CDR3, as DNA: TGTGCCAGCAGCAAAGAAGGACTTCGGCTGGATGACAATCAGCCCCAGCATTTT. This translates into CASSKEGLRLDDNQPQHF.

The genes are TRBV19 and TRBJ2-2; 8 nucleotides line up with TRBD1. This CDR3 is 16 amino acids long. V lost 3 bases and J lost 1; bases outside the gene matches: 4. Germline CDR1 LNHDA, CDR2 SQIVND (reference sequence). Written as DNA, the CDR3 is TGTGCCAGTAGTATGAGGGGGACAGGGAACACCGGGGAGCTGTTTTTT. Translation gives CASSMRGTGNTGELFF.

This clone was recorded a few times. V gene TRBV3-1 (or the pseudogene TRBV3-2) combines with J gene TRBJ1-4; tentative D call: TRBD1 (5 bases). CDR3 size: 13 residues. CDR1 and CDR2 (germline): LGHDT, YNNKEL (reference sequence). The germline V and J ends were trimmed by 0 bases and 8 bases, with 7 bases remaining between them. The CDR3 loop is CASSQDRGEKLFF. CDR3 coding DNA: TGTGCCAGCAGCCAAGATCGGGGGGAAAAACTGTTTTTT.

The chain employs TRBV29-1 and TRBJ1-2; D perhaps matches TRBD1 (5 bases). Germline-derived CDR1 and CDR2 are SQVTM and ANQGSEA. This CDR3 spans 12 amino acids. Trimming removed 5 bases at V and 8 bases at J, with 15 bases between. CDR3 in amino acids: CSVPPGEGGYTF. In nucleotides, the CDR3 is TGCAGCGTTCCCCCGGGGGAAGGAGGCTACACCTTC.

The chain has TRBV14 and TRBJ2-5, with a weak D call TRBD2 (5 bases). This CDR3 spans 13 amino acids. Trimming removed 1 base from V and 9 bases from J, with 12 bases in between. Germline-derived CDR1 and CDR2 are SGHDN and FVKESK. CDR3 sequence (DNA): TGTGCCAGCAGCCAAGGTTGGCTAGCCTCCCAGTACTTC. The encoded protein is CASSQGWLASQYF.

The chain couples TRBV5-1 to TRBJ2-7, with a tentative D call TRBD2 (6 bases). This CDR3 contains 13 residues. Germline CDR1 is SGHRS and CDR2 is YFSETQ. V lost 4 bases, J lost 2 bases, and 10 bases lay in between. The CDR3 here is CASSTLAAYEQYF. In DNA form, the CDR3 reads TGCGCCAGCAGCACTTTAGCGGCCTACGAGCAGTACTTC.

Ten or more counts support this clone. The CDR3 DNA follows: TGTGCCAGCAGCCACGGGACTAGCGGGACGGGCGAGCAGTACTTC. Its translation: CASSHGTSGTGEQYF. The rearrangement uses TRBV7-8 and TRBJ2-7, with 13 bases aligning to TRBD2. This CDR3 region has 15 residues. J lost 6 bases, V lost 5 bases, and 7 bases had no gene match. From germline, CDR1 is SGHVS and CDR2 FQNEAQ. The full variable domain, its missing parts supplied by reference TRBV7-8 and TRBJ2-7, is GAGVSQSPRYKVAKRGQDVALRCDPISGHVSLFWYQQALGQGPEFLTYFQNEAQLDKSGLPSDRFFAERPEGSVSTLKIQRTQQEDSAVYLCASSHGTSGTGEQYFGPGTRLTVT.

V is TRBV25-1 and J is TRBJ2-3, with 9 bases identical to TRBD2. CDR3 length: 14 residues. The germline V gene encodes CDR1 MGHDK and CDR2 SYGVNS. The V and J ends lost 6 bases and 3 bases, in that order; junction bases with no gene match: 4. CDR3 region: CASRRTSETDTQYF. CDR3 coding DNA: TGTGCCAGCAGACGGACTAGCGAAACAGATACGCAGTATTTT.

This chain connects TRBV29-1 to TRBJ1-1; 10 bases line up with TRBD1. The ends lost 7 bases at V and 3 bases at J; junction bases unmatched: 5. Germline CDR1 SQVTM, CDR2 ANQGSEA. This CDR3 spans 13 amino acids. The CDR3 loop is CSETGTGDTEAFF. In nucleotides, the CDR3 is TGCAGCGAAACCGGGACAGGGGACACTGAAGCTTTCTTT.

This chain uses TRBV5-1 with TRBJ2-5, with 7 bases lining up with TRBD1. The CDR3 totals 13 residues. CDR1 and CDR2 from the germline V gene are SGHRS and YFSETQ. V lost 4 bases, J lost 4 bases, and 4 bases stayed unmatched. The CDR3 sequence is CASSSTGAETQYF. DNA for the CDR3: TGCGCCAGCAGCAGCACAGGGGCAGAGACCCAGTACTTC.

The genes are TRBV28 and TRBJ2-2; 7 nucleotides align to TRBD1. Germline trimming cut 4 bases from V and 2 bases from J; bases unmatched to any gene: 4. CDR3 length equals 15 residues. Per the germline V gene, CDR1 is MDHEN and CDR2 is SYDVKM. This CDR3 is CASSYRGPNTGELFF. Written as DNA, the CDR3 is TGTGCCAGCAGTTACAGGGGTCCCAACACCGGGGAGCTGTTTTTT.

The gene calls are TRBV7-3 and TRBJ1-2; maybe TRBD1 (6 bases). This CDR3 contains 14 residues. V lost 5 bases, J lost 7 bases, and 17 bases lay in between. Per the germline V gene, CDR1 is SGHTA and CDR2 is FQGTGA. The DNA of the CDR3 is TGTGCCAGCAGCCCCCAACAGGGTGTTGGTGGCTACACCTTC. Its protein is CASSPQQGVGGYTF.

The chain uses TRBV5-1 and TRBJ1-1, with 9 bases lining up with TRBD1. The CDR3 contains 13 residues. The germline CDR1 and CDR2 sequences are SGHRS and YFSETQ. Trimming at V came to 5 bases and at J to 5 bases, leaving 4 bases not matched to a gene. DNA for the CDR3: TGCGCCAGCAGGGGACAGGGACAAACTGAAGCTTTCTTT. Residues: CASRGQGQTEAFF.

CDR3 region: CASARPGLAGYNEQFF. For the CDR3, the DNA is TGTGCCAGCGCACGTCCGGGACTAGCGGGATACAATGAGCAGTTCTTC. The chain couples TRBV19 to TRBJ2-1; 13 bases match TRBD2. The CDR3 consists of 16 residues. J gave up 4 bases and V 9 bases, and 9 bases lay outside the gene matches. Germline values: CDR1 LNHDA, CDR2 SQIVND (reference sequence).